A selection of T cell receptor beta chains follows, all from one sample in a study of somatic mutations in cytotoxic T cells in rheumatoid arthritis. Repertoires were generated with immunoSEQ multiplex PCR, while TCRdb's copy carries only in-frame clones and drops some. Found here are about 9,000 clones, more than 70% of them singletons; the top ten hold roughly 4.6%. Sequenced material: CD8+ T cells sorted from blood. All receptors come from an adult with rheumatoid arthritis. Each CDR3 is given with its conserved first and last residue. D genes are given only for firm matches. Only part of the rows carry a size: once, few, many, or a class if the clone is expanded.

d_gene | abundance | j_gene | v_gene | CDR3aa | CDR3nt
. | . | TRBJ2-3 | TRBV5-4 | CASSLGRSDTQYF | TGTGCCAGCAGCTTAGGGCGGAGCGATACGCAGTATTTT
. | . | TRBJ2-1 | TRBV2 | CASSGFVGTADEQFF | TGTGCCAGCAGTGGGTTCGTCGGCACGGCGGATGAGCAGTTCTTC
. | . | TRBJ1-1 | TRBV19 | CASSPWGGMNTEAFF | TGTGCCAGTAGTCCCTGGGGCGGCATGAACACTGAAGCTTTCTTT
TRBD1 | . | TRBJ1-2 | TRBV27 | CASSDPGQGVHYGYTF | TGTGCCAGCAGTGATCCGGGACAGGGTGTTCACTATGGCTACACCTTC
TRBD2 | . | TRBJ2-3 | TRBV7-3 | CASSSSTSGGFGDTQYF | TGTGCCAGCAGCTCCTCGACTAGCGGGGGGTTTGGTGATACGCAGTATTTT
. | . | TRBJ1-4 | TRBV4-1 | CASSQVGAGVHEKLFF | TGCGCCAGCAGCCAAGTAGGAGCAGGCGTACACGAAAAACTGTTTTTT
. | . | TRBJ2-5 | TRBV6-1 | CASARLRAGQETQYF | TGTGCCAGCGCTAGACTTAGAGCAGGACAAGAGACCCAGTACTTC
. | . | TRBJ2-1 | TRBV9 | CASSVGVLANEQFF | TGTGCCAGCAGCGTGGGGGTGCTAGCCAATGAGCAGTTCTTC
TRBD2 | . | TRBJ2-1 | TRBV28 | CASSLWGSSGGAHEQFF | TGTGCCAGCAGTTTATGGGGTTCTAGCGGGGGGGCCCATGAGCAGTTCTTC
. | . | TRBJ2-2 | TRBV4-1 | CASMRTSRNTGELFF | TGCGCCAGCATGCGAACTAGCAGGAACACCGGGGAGCTGTTTTTT
. | once | TRBJ2-1 | TRBV7-3 | CASSFQAPYNEQFF | TGTGCCAGCAGCTTTCAGGCCCCCTACAATGAGCAGTTCTTC
TRBD1 | . | TRBJ2-1 | TRBV30 | CAWSVDRGLYNEQFF | TGTGCCTGGAGTGTTGACAGGGGGCTTTACAATGAGCAGTTCTTC
TRBD2 | . | TRBJ2-1 | TRBV7-6 | CASSPGQERGVYNEQFF | TGTGCCAGCAGCCCGGGCCAGGAGCGGGGGGTATACAATGAGCAGTTCTTC
. | . | TRBJ1-1 | TRBV6-6 | CASRLQGETEAFF | TGTGCCAGCAGACTACAGGGAGAAACTGAAGCTTTCTTT
. | . | TRBJ1-2 | TRBV4-1 | CASSQAQAGNYGYTF | TGCGCCAGCAGCCAAGCCCAGGCTGGGAACTATGGCTACACCTTC
. | . | TRBJ2-3 | TRBV19 | CASSIGITDTQYF | TGTGCCAGTAGTATAGGGATCACAGATACGCAGTATTTT
TRBD1 | . | TRBJ2-3 | TRBV28 | CASSPDRGGRTDTQYF | TGTGCCAGCAGTCCTGACAGGGGGGGAAGGACAGATACGCAGTATTTT
TRBD2 | . | TRBJ2-1 | TRBV19 | CASSIMGGLAGSSAYNEQFF | TGTGCCAGTAGTATAATGGGGGGACTAGCGGGATCCTCCGCCTACAATGAGCAGTTCTTC
. | . | TRBJ1-2 | TRBV5-1 | CASRATAAWGGEGYTF | TGCGCCAGCAGGGCAACTGCGGCATGGGGTGGGGAAGGCTACACCTTC
. | . | TRBJ1-2 | TRBV9 | CASSAPYGGGMYGYTF | TGTGCCAGCAGCGCCCCGTACGGGGGTGGTATGTATGGCTACACCTTC
. | . | TRBJ2-2 | TRBV10-3 | CAINDPGTQNTGELFF | TGTGCCATCAACGACCCCGGGACCCAGAACACCGGGGAGCTGTTTTTT
. | . | TRBJ2-1 | TRBV6-5 | CASTPGTRHEQFF | TGTGCCAGCACCCCCGGGACGAGGCATGAGCAGTTCTTC
. | few | TRBJ2-1 | TRBV7-9 | CASSLRGVDEQFF | TGTGCCAGCAGCTTAAGGGGGGTCGATGAGCAGTTCTTC
TRBD2 | . | TRBJ2-1 | TRBV27 | CASSFRRAGGRTYNEQFF | TGTGCCAGCAGTTTTAGGAGAGCGGGAGGACGGACCTACAATGAGCAGTTCTTC
. | . | TRBJ2-7 | TRBV13 | CASSFKGVGSYEQYF | TGTGCCAGCAGCTTCAAGGGGGTGGGGTCCTACGAGCAGTACTTC
. | once | TRBJ2-5 | TRBV7-9 | CASSLAGRQETQYF | TGTGCCAGCAGCTTAGCGGGGCGACAAGAGACCCAGTACTTC
TRBD1 | . | TRBJ2-4 | TRBV5-5 | CASSSGVQGAMGYENIQYF | TGTGCCAGCAGCTCGGGAGTTCAGGGGGCTATGGGGTATGAAAACATTCAGTACTTC
. | once | TRBJ2-3 | TRBV6-5 | CASSSWTSTDTQYF | TGTGCCAGCAGTTCGTGGACTTCCACAGATACGCAGTATTTT
. | few | TRBJ1-6 | TRBV5-4 | CASSFRGSPLHF | TGTGCCAGCAGCTTCAGGGGTTCACCCCTCCACTTT
. | . | TRBJ2-1 | TRBV27 | CASSLSLGYNEQFF | TGTGCCAGCAGTTTATCGCTAGGCTACAATGAGCAGTTCTTC
. | . | TRBJ1-1 | TRBV5-1 | CASNSTAEGENTEAFF | TGCGCCAGCAACTCGACTGCGGAGGGGGAGAACACTGAAGCTTTCTTT
TRBD2 | . | TRBJ2-1 | TRBV7-2 | CASSLELAAYNEQFF | TGTGCCAGCAGCTTAGAGCTAGCGGCCTACAATGAGCAGTTCTTC
. | . | TRBJ1-1 | TRBV18 | CASSPGLGTEAFF | TGTGCCAGCTCACCGGGACTGGGCACTGAAGCTTTCTTT
. | . | TRBJ1-1 | TRBV5-1 | CASSSTAEGENTEAFF | TGCGCCAGCAGCTCGACTGCGGAGGGGGAGAACACTGAAGCTTTCTTT
. | . | TRBJ1-1 | TRBV19 | CASSPWGGMNTETFF | TGTGCCAGTAGTCCCTGGGGCGGCATGAACACTGAAACTTTCTTT
. | . | TRBJ2-2 | TRBV9 | CASSVGSANTGELFF | TGTGCCAGCAGCGTAGGTAGCGCGAACACCGGGGAGCTGTTTTTT
. | . | TRBJ1-4 | TRBV5-5 | CASSLGQNNEKLFF | TGTGCCAGCAGCTTGGGACAGAATAATGAAAAACTGTTTTTT
. | . | TRBJ2-1 | TRBV11-2 | CASSHFQDWGPQSGNEQFF | TGTGCCAGCAGCCATTTCCAAGACTGGGGCCCCCAATCGGGCAATGAGCAGTTCTTC
TRBD2 | . | TRBJ2-1 | TRBV4-3 | CASSQDPLGLAGRGVQFF | TGCGCCAGCAGCCAAGATCCGCTAGGACTAGCGGGAAGGGGGGTGCAATTCTTC
. | . | TRBJ2-1 | TRBV28 | CASSLYGSQGEQFF | TGTGCCAGCAGTTTATATGGCAGCCAGGGAGAGCAGTTCTTC
. | . | TRBJ2-6 | TRBV19 | CASSRERSGANVLTF | TGTGCCAGTAGTAGAGAGAGGTCTGGGGCCAACGTCCTGACTTTC
. | . | TRBJ2-7 | TRBV12-5 | CASGLSGYEQYF | TGTGCTAGTGGTTTGTCTGGCTACGAGCAGTACTTC
TRBD2 | . | TRBJ2-1 | TRBV5-4 | CASSLGSGRALNEQFF | TGTGCCAGCAGCTTGGGAAGCGGGAGGGCCTTGAATGAGCAGTTCTTC
TRBD1 | . | TRBJ1-4 | TRBV4-1 | CASSQEGAGGHLATNEKLFF | TGCGCCAGCAGCCAAGAGGGGGCAGGGGGACACCTCGCGACTAATGAAAAACTGTTTTTT
TRBD2 | . | TRBJ2-3 | TRBV11-3 | CASSPSRGGPSDTQYF | TGTGCCAGCAGCCCTAGCCGCGGGGGGCCTTCAGATACGCAGTATTTT
. | once | TRBJ1-1 | TRBV19 | CASRLNTEAFF | TGTGCCAGTAGGTTGAACACTGAAGCTTTCTTT
. | . | TRBJ2-7 | TRBV6-1 | CASSDLYEQYF | TGTGCCAGCAGTGATCTGTACGAGCAGTACTTC
. | . | TRBJ2-1 | TRBV5-1 | CASSGTIYNEQFF | TGCGCCAGCAGCGGGACGATCTACAATGAGCAGTTCTTC
. | . | TRBJ1-3 | TRBV13 | CASSLGYYFGNTIYF | TGTGCCAGCAGCTTAGGTTATTATTTCGGAAACACCATATATTTT
. | . | TRBJ1-1 | TRBV2 | CASMRGGNTEAFF | TGTGCCAGCATGAGGGGGGGCAACACTGAAGCTTTCTTT
TRBD2 | . | TRBJ2-1 | TRBV5-6 | CASSLKYLASGGAVEQFF | TGTGCCAGCAGCTTGAAGTATTTGGCTAGCGGGGGGGCTGTTGAGCAGTTCTTC
. | . | TRBJ2-1 | TRBV7-2 | CASSLRVAPAGLNEQFF | TGTGCCAGCAGCTTGCGGGTCGCCCCGGCGGGCCTCAATGAGCAGTTCTTC
. | once | TRBJ2-5 | TRBV7-6 | CASSLGSGVQETQYF | TGTGCCAGCAGCTTGGGGTCGGGGGTACAAGAGACCCAGTACTTC